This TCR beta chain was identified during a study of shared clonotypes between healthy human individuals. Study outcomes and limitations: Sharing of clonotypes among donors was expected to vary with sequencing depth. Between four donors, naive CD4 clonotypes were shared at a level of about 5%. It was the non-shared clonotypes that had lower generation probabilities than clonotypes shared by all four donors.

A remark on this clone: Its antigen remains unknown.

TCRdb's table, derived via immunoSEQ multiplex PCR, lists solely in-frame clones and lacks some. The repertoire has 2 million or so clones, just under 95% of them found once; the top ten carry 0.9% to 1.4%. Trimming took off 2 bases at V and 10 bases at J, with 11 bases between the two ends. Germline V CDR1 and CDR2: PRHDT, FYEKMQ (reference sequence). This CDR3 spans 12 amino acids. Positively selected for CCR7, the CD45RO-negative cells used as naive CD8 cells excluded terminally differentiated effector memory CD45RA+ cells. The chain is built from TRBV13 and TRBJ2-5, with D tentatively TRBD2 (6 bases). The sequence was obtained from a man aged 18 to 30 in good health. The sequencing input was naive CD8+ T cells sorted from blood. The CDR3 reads CASSLKAGFQYF. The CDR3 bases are TGTGCCAGCAGCTTAAAGGCGGGGTTCCAGTACTTC.